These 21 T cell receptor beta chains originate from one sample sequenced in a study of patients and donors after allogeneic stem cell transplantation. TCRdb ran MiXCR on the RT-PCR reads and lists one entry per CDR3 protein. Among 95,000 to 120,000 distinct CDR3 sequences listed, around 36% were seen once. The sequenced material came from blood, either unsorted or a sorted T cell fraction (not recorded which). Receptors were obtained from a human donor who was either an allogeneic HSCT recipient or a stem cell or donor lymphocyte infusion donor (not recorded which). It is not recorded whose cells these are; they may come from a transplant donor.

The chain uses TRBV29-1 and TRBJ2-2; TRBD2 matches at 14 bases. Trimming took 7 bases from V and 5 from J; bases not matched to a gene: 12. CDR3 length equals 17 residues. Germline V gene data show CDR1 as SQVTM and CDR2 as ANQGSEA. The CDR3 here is CSALLGLAGVRTGELFF. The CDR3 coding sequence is TGCAGCGCGCTACTGGGACTAGCGGGAGTACGGACCGGGGAGCTGTTTTTT.

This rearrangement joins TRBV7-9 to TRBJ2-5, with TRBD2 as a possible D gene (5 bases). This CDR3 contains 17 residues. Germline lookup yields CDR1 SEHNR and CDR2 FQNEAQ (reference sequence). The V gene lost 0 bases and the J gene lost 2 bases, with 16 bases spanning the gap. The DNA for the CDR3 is TGTGCCAGCAGCTTAGCAAGGTACGGACTGCAACAAGAGACCCAGTACTTC. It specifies CASSLARYGLQQETQYF. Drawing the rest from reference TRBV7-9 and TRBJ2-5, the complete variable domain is DTGVSQNPRHKITKRGQNVTFRCDPISEHNRLYWYRQTLGQGPEFLTYFQNEAQLEKSRLLSDRFSAERPKGSFSTLEIQRTEQGDSAMYLCASSLARYGLQQETQYFGPGTRLLVL.

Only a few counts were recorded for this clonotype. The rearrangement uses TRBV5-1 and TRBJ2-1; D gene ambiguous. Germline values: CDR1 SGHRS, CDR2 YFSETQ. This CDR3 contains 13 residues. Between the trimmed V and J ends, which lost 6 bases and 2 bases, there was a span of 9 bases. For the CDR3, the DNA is TGCGCCAGCACCTCCTACGCCTACAATGAGCAGTTCTTC. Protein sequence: CASTSYAYNEQFF.

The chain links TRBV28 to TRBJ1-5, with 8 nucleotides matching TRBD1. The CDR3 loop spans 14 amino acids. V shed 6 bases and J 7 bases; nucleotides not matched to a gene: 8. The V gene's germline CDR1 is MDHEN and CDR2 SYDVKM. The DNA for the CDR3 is TGTGCCAGCAGCTACAGGGGGGATTGGCAGCCCCAGCATTTT. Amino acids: CASSYRGDWQPQHF.

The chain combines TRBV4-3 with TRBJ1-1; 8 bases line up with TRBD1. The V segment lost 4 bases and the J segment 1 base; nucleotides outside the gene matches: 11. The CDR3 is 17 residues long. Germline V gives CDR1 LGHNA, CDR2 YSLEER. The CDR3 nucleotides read TGCGCCAGCAGCCTCTGGCCGGAAGACAGGGGGAACACTGAAGCTTTCTTT. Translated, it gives CASSLWPEDRGNTEAFF.

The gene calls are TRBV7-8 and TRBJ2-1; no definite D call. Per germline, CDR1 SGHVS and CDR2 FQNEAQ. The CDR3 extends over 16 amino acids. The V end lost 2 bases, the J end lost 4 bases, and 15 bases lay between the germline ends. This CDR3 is CASSLSAHLQYNEQFF. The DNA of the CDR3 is TGTGCCAGCAGCTTATCAGCGCACCTACAATACAATGAGCAGTTCTTC.

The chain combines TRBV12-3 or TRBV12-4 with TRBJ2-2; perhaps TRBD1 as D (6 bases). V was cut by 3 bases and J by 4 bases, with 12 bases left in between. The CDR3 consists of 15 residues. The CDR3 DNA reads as TGTGCCAGCAGTTTTCGGCAGGGGACCACCGGGGAGCTGTTTTTT. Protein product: CASSFRQGTTGELFF.

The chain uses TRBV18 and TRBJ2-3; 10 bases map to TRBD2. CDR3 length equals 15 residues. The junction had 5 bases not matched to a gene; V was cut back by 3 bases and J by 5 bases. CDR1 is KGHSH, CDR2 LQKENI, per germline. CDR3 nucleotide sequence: TGTGCCAGCTCACCTGTAGTAGCGGGAGGAGATACGCAGTATTTT. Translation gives CASSPVVAGGDTQYF.

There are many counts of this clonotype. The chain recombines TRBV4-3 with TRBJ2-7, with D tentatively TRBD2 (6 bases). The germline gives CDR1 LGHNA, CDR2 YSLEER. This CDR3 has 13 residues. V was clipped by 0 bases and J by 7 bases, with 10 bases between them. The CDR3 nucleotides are TGCGCCAGCAGCCAAGATCGCGCGGGAGAGCAGTACTTC. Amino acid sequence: CASSQDRAGEQYF.

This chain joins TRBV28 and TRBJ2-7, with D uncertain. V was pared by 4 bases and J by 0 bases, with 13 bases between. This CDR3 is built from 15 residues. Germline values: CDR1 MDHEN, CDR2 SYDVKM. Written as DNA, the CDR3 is TGTGCCAGCAGTTCCCCAATTAGAATCTCCTACGAGCAGTACTTC. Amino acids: CASSSPIRISYEQYF. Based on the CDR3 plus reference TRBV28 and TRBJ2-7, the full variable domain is DVKVTQSSRYLVKRTGEKVFLECVQDMDHENMFWYRQDPGLGLRLIYFSYDVKMKEKGDIPEGYSVSREKKERFSLILESASTNQTSMYLCASSSPIRISYEQYFGPGTRLTVT.

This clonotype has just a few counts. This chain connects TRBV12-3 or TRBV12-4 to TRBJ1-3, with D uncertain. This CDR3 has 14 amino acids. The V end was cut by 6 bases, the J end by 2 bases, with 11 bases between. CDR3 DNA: TGTGCCAGCAGCATCTCTACGACTGGAAACACCATATATTTT. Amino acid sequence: CASSISTTGNTIYF.

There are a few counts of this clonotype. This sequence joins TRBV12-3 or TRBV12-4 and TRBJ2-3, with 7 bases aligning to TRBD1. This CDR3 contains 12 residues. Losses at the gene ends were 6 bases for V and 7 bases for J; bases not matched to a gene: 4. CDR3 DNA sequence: TGTGCCAGCAGAAAGACAGGGAATACGCAGTATTTT. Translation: CASRKTGNTQYF.

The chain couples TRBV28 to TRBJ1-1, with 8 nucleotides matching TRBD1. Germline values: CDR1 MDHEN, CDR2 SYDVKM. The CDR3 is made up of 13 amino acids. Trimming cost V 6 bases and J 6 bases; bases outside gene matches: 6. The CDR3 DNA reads TGTGCCAGCAGCGACAGGGGCTCCTCTGAAGCTTTCTTT. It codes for CASSDRGSSEAFF.

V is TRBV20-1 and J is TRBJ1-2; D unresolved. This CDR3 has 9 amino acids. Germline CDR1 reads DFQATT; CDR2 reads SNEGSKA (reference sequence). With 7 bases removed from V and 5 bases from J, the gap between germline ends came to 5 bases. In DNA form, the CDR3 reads TGCAGTGGGCCGTATGGCTACACCTTC. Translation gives CSGPYGYTF.

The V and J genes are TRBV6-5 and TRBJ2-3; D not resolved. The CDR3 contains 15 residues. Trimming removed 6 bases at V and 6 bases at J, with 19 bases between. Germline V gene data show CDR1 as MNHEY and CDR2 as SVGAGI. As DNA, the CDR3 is TGTGCCAGCAGCCTTACGGTGGGGATACCTGATACGCAGTATTTT. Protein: CASSLTVGIPDTQYF.

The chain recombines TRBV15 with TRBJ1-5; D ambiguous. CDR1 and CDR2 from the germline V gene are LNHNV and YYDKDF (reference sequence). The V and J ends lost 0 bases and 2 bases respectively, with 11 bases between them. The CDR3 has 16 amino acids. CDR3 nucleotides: TGTGCCACCAGCAGAGATATAATCCAGGGCAATCAGCCCCAGCATTTT. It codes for CATSRDIIQGNQPQHF. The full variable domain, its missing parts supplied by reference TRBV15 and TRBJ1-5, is DAMVIQNPRYQVTQFGKPVTLSCSQTLNHNVMYWYQQKSSQAPKLLFHYYDKDFNNEADTPDNFQSRRPNTSFCFLDIRSPGLGDTAMYLCATSRDIIQGNQPQHFGDGTRLSIL.

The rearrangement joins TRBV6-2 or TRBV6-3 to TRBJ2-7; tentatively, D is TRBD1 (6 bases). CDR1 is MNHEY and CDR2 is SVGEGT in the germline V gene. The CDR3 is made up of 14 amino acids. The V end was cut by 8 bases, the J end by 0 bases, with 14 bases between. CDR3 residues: CASRPWDTSYEQYF. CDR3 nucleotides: TGTGCCAGCCGTCCGTGGGACACCTCCTACGAGCAGTACTTC.

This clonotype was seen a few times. Written as DNA, the CDR3 is TGTGCCAGCAGTTTCCGGGACAGAAAATATGGCTACACCTTC. Residues: CASSFRDRKYGYTF. The rearrangement joins TRBV28 to TRBJ1-2; 7 bases agree with TRBD1. The germline gives CDR1 MDHEN, CDR2 SYDVKM. The trim removed 3 bases at V and 5 bases at J, leaving 6 bases unmatched. There are 14 residues in the CDR3.

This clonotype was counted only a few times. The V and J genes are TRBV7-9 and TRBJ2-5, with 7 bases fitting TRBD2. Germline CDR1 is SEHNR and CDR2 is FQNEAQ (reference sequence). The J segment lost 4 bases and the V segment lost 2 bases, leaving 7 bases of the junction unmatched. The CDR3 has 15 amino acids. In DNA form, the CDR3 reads TGTGCCAGCAGCTTACAGTGGCCTAGCGGAGAGACCCAGTACTTC. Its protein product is CASSLQWPSGETQYF.

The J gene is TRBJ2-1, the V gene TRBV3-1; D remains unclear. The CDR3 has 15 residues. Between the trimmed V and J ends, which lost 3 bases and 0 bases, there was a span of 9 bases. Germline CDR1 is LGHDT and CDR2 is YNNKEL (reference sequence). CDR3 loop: CASSHLASSYNEQFF. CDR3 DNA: TGTGCCAGCAGCCATCTGGCTAGCTCCTACAATGAGCAGTTCTTC.

The CDR3 nucleotides read TGCAGTGTGGACCCCAAGGACAGAGCCTATCACGAGCAGTACTTC. It translates to CSVDPKDRAYHEQYF. V is TRBV20-1 and J is TRBJ2-7; tentative D call: TRBD1 (6 bases). The CDR3 totals 15 residues. V lost 7 bases and J lost 5, with 24 bases in between. The germline gives CDR1 DFQATT, CDR2 SNEGSKA (reference sequence).